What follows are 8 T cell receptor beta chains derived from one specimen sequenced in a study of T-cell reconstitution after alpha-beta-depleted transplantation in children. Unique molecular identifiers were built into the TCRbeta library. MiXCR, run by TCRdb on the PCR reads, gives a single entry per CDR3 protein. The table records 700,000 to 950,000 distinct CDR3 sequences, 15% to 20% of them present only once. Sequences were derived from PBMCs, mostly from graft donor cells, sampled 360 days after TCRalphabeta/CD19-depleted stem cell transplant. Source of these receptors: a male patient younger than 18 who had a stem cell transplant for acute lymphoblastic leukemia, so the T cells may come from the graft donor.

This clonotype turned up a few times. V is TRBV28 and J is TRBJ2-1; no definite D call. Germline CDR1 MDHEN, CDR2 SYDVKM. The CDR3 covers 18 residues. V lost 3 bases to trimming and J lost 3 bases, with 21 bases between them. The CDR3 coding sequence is TGTGCCAGCAGTTTTCCCGGATCGGGTACCAGGCACTACAATGAGCAGTTCTTC. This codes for CASSFPGSGTRHYNEQFF. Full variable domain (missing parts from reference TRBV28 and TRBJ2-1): DVKVTQSSRYLVKRTGEKVFLECVQDMDHENMFWYRQDPGLGLRLIYFSYDVKMKEKGDIPEGYSVSREKKERFSLILESASTNQTSMYLCASSFPGSGTRHYNEQFFGPGTRLTVL.

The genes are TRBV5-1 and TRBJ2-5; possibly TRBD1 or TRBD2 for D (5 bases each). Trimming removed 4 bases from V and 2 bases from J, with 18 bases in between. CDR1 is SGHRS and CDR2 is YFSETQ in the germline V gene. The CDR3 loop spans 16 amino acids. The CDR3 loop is CASSIWDAALQETQYF. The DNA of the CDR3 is TGCGCCAGCAGCATTTGGGACGCAGCCCTACAAGAGACCCAGTACTTC.

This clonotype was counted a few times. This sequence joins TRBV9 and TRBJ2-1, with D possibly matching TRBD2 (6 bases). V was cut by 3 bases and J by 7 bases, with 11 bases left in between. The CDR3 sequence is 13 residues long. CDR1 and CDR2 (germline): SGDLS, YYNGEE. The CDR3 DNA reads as TGTGCCAGCAGCGGGAGGGGAGATAATGAGCAGTTCTTC. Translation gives CASSGRGDNEQFF. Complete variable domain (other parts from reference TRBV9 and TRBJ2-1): DSGVTQTPKHLITATGQRVTLRCSPRSGDLSVYWYQQSLDQGLQFLIQYYNGEERAKGNILERFSAQQFPDLHSELNLSSLELGDSALYFCASSGRGDNEQFFGPGTRLTVL.

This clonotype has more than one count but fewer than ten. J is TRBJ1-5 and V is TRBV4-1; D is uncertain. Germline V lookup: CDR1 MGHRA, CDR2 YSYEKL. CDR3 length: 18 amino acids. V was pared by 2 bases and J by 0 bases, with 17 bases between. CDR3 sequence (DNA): TGCGCCAGCAGCCAAATAACCCTTGATGGGTTTAGCAATCAGCCCCAGCATTTT. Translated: CASSQITLDGFSNQPQHF.

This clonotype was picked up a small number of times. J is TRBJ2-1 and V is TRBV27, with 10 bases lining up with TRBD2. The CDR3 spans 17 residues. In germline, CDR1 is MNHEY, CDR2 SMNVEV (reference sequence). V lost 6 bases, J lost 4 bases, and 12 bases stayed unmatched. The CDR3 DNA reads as TGTGCCAGCAGCTTGGGAGCGGGAGGGCTTGGGTACAATGAGCAGTTCTTC. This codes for CASSLGAGGLGYNEQFF.

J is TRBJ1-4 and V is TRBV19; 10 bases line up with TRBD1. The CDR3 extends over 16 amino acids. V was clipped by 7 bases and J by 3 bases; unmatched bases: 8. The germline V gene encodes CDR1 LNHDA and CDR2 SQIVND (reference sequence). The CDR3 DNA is TGTGCCAGTATTATGACAGGGGGCTCTCCTAATGAAAAACTGTTTTTT. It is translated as CASIMTGGSPNEKLFF.

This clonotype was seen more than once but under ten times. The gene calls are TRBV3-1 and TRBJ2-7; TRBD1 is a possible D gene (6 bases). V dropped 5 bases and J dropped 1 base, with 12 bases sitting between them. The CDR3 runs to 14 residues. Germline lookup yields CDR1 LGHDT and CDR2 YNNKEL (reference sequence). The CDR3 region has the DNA TGTGCCAGCAGCTGGACAGAGTTTTCCTACGAGCAGTACTTC. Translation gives CASSWTEFSYEQYF.

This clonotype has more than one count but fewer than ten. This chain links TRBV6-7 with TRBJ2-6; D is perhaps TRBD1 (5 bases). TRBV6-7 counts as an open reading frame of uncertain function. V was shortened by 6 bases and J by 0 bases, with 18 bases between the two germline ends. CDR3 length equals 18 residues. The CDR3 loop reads CASRSQQERYSGANVLTF. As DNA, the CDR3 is TGTGCCAGCAGATCTCAACAGGAACGGTACTCTGGGGCCAACGTCCTGACTTTC.